This T cell receptor (beta chain) was identified during a study of T cells in Graves' hyperthyroidism and ophthalmopathy. The CDR3 length is 16 residues. The germline gives CDR1 KGHSY, CDR2 FQNENV. J gave up 3 bases and V 3 bases, and 4 bases lay outside the gene matches. Regions amplified from RNA transcripts were the TCR beta CDR3 regions. Primed by the HTBI set, a first-round RT-PCR was run on the TCR CDR3. TCRdb analysed the multiplex PCR reads with MiXCR anew, one entry per CDR3 protein. Among around 800,000 distinct CDR3 sequences listed, more than 30% were seen once. This receptor was identified in a man between 18 and 29 years old with Graves' hyperthyroidism. Sequencing input: blood. The chain has TRBV16 and TRBJ1-4; 10 bases line up with TRBD1. The CDR3 DNA reads TGTGCCAGCAGCCAGGGACAGGGGACAGCTAATGAAAAACTGTTTTTT. Encoded protein: CASSQGQGTANEKLFF. Full variable domain (rest looked up from reference TRBV16 and TRBJ1-4): GEEVAQTPKHLVRGEGQKAKLYCAPIKGHSYVFWYQQVLKNEFKFLISFQNENVFDETGMPKERFSAKCLPNSPCSLEIQATKLEDSAVYFCASSQGQGTANEKLFFGSGTQLSVL.